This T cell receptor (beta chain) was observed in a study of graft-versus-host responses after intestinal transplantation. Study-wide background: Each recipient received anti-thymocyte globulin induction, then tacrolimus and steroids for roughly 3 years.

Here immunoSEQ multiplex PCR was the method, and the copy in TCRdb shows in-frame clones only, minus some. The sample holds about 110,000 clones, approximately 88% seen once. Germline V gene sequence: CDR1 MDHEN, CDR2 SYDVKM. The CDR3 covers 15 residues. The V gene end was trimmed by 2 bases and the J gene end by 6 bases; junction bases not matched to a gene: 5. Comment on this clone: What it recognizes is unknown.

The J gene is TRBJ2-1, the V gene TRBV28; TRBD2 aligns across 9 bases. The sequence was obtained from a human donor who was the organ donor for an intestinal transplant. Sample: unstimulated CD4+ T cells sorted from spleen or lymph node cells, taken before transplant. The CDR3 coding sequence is TGTGCCAGCAGTTTAGCGGGGGGGCCTGGCAATGAGCAGTTCTTC. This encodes CASSLAGGPGNEQFF.